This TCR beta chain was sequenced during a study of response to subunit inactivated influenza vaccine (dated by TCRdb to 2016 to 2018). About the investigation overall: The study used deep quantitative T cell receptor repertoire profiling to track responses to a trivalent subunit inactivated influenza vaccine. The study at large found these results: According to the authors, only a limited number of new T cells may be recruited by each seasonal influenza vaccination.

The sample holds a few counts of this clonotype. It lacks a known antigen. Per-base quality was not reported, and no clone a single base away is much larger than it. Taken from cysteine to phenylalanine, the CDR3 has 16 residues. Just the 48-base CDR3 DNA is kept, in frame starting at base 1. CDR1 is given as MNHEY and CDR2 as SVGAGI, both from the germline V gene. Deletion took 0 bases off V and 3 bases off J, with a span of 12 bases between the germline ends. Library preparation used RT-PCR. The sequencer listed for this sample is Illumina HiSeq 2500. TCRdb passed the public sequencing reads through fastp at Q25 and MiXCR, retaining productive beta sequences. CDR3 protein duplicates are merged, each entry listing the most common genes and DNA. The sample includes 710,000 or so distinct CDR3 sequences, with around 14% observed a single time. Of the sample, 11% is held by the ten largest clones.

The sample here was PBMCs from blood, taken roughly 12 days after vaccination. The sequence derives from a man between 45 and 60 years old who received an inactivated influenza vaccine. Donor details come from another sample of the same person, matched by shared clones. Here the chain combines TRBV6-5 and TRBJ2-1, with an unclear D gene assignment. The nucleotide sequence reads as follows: TGTGCCAGCAGTTACTCAACCAACATAGACTACAATGAGCAGTTCTTC. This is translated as CASSYSTNIDYNEQFF.